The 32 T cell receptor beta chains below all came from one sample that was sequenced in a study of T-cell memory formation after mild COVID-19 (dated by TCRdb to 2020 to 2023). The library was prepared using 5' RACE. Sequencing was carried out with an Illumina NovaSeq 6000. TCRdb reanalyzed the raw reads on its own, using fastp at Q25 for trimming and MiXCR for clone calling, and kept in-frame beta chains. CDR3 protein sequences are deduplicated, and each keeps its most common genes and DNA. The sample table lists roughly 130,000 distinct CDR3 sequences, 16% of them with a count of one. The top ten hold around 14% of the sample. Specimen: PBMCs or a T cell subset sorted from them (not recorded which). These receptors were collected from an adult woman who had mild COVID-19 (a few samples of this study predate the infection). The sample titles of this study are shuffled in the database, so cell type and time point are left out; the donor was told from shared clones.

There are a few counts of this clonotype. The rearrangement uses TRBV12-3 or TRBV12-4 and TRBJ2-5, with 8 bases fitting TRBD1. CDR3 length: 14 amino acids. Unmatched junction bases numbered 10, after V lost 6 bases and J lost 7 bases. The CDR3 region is CASSTGQGIGTQYF. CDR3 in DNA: TGTGCCAGCAGCACCGGACAGGGAATAGGGACCCAGTACTTC.

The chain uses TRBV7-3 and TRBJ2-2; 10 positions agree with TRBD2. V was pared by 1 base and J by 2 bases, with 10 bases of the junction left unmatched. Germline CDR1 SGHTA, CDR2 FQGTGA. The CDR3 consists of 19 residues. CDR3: CASSLRLKTSGPNTGELFF. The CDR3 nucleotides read TGTGCCAGCAGCTTAAGGCTCAAGACTAGCGGGCCTAACACCGGGGAGCTGTTTTTT.

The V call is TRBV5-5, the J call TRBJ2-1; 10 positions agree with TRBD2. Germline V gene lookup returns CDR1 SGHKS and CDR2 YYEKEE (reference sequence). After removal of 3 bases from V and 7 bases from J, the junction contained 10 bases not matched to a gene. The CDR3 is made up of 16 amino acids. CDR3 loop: CASSSLLAGMKNEQFF. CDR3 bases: TGTGCCAGCAGCTCTCTACTAGCGGGGATGAAGAATGAGCAGTTCTTC. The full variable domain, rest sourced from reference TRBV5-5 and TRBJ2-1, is DAGVTQSPTHLIKTRGQQVTLRCSPISGHKSVSWYQQVLGQGPQFIFQYYEKEERGRGNFPDRFSARQFPNYSSELNVNALLLGDSALYLCASSSLLAGMKNEQFFGPGTRLTVL.

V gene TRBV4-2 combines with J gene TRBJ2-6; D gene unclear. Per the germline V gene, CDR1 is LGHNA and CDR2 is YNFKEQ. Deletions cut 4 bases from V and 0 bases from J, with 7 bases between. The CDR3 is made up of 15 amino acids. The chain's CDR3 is CASSPDGSGANVLTF. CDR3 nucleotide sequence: TGTGCCAGCAGCCCAGACGGCTCTGGGGCCAACGTCCTGACTTTC.

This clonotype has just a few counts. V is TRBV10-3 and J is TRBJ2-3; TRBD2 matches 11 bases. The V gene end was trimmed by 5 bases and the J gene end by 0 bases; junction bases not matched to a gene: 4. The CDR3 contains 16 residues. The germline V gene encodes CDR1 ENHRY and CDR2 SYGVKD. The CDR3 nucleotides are TGTGCCATCAGTTCCGGGACTAGCGGAAGCACAGATACGCAGTATTTT. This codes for CAISSGTSGSTDTQYF.

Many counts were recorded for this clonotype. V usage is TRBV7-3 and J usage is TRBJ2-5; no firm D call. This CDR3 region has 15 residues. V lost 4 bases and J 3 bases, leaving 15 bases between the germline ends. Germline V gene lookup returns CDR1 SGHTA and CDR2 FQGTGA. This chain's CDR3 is CASSSKAQAEETQYF. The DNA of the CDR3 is TGTGCCAGCAGCTCAAAGGCCCAGGCCGAAGAGACCCAGTACTTC. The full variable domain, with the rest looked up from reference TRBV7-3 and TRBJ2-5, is GAGVSQTPSNKVTEKGKYVELRCDPISGHTALYWYRQSLGQGPEFLIYFQGTGAADDSGLPNDRFFAVRPEGSVSTLKIQRTERGDSAVYLCASSSKAQAEETQYFGPGTRLLVL.

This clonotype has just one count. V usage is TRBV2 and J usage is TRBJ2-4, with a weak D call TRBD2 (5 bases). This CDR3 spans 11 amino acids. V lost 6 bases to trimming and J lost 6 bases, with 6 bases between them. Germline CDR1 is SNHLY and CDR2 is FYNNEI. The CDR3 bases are TGTGCCAGCAGCAGCGGAAACATTCAGTACTTC. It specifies CASSSGNIQYF.

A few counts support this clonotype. The CDR3 is CSARDGQRAKNIQYF. The CDR3, as DNA: TGCAGTGCTAGAGATGGACAGAGGGCCAAAAACATTCAGTACTTC. V gene TRBV20-1 combines with J gene TRBJ2-4, with D maybe TRBD1 (6 bases). This CDR3 comprises 15 residues. V gave up 0 bases and J gave up 1 base, with 10 bases separating them. Germline V gene lookup returns CDR1 DFQATT and CDR2 SNEGSKA (reference sequence).

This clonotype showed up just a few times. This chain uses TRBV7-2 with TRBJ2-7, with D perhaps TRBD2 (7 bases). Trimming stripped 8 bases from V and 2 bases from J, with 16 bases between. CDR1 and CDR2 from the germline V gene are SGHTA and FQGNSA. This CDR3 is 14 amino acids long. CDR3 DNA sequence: TGTGCCAGCGGAAGTTGGGGGGGCACCTACGAGCAGTACTTC. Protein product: CASGSWGGTYEQYF.

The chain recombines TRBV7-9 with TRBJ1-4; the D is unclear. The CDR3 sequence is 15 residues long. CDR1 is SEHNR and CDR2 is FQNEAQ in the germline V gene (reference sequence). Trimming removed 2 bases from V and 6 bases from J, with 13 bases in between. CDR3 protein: CASSLIIGEDEKLFF. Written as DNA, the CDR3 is TGTGCCAGCAGCTTAATTATAGGTGAAGATGAAAAACTGTTTTTT.

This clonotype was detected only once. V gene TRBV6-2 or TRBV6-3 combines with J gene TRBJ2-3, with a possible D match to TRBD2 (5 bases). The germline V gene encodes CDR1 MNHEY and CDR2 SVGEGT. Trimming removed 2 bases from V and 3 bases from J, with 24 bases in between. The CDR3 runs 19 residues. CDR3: CASSYRKPASGRRTDTQYF. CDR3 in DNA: TGTGCCAGCAGTTACCGAAAACCCGCCTCGGGGAGAAGGACAGATACGCAGTATTTT.

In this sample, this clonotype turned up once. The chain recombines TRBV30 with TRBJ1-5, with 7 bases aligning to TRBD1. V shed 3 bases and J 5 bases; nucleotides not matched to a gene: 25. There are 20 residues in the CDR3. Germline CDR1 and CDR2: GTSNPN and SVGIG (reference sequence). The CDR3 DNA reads TGTGCCTGGAGCTCTGGACCCGAGCAGGGGGTCTTCAATTGGGATCAGCCCCAGCATTTT. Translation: CAWSSGPEQGVFNWDQPQHF.

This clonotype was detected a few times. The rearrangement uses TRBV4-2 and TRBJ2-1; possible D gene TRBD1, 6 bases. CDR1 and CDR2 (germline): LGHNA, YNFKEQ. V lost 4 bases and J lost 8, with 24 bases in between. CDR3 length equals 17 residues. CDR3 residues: CASSRLTTTGTRDEQFF. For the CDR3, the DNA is TGTGCCAGCAGCCGCTTAACTACCACAGGGACGAGGGATGAGCAGTTCTTC.

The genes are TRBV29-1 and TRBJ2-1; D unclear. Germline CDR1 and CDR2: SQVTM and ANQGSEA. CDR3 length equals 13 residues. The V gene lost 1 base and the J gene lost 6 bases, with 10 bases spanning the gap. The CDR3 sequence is CSVEGSYGNEQFF. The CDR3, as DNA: TGCAGCGTTGAAGGTTCTTACGGCAATGAGCAGTTCTTC.

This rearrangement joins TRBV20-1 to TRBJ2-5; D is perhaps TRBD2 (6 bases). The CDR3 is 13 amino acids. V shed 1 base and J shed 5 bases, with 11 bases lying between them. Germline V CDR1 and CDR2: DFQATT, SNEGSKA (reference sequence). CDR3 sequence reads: CSARVSGPETQYF. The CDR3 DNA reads TGCAGTGCTAGAGTTAGCGGTCCGGAGACCCAGTACTTC.

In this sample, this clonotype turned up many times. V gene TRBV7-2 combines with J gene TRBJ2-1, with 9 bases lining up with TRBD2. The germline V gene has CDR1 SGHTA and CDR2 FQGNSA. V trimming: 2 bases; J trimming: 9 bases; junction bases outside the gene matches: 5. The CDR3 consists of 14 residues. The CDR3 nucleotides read TGTGCCAGCAGCTTACGCGGGAGGGTGGCTGAGCAGTTCTTC. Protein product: CASSLRGRVAEQFF.

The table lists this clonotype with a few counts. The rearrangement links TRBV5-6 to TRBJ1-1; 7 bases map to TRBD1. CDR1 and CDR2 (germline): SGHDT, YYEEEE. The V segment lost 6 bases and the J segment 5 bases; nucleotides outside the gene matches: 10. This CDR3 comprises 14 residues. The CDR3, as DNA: TGTGCCAGCACCTCGACAGGGTTGGATACTGAAGCTTTCTTT. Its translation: CASTSTGLDTEAFF.

CDR3 DNA sequence: TGTGCCTGGAGTTTGGACAGGGCTGGTGAAAAACTGTTTTTT. It yields the protein CAWSLDRAGEKLFF. The rearrangement links TRBV30 to TRBJ1-4; TRBD1 aligns across 8 bases. V lost 2 bases to trimming and J lost 7 bases; unmatched junction nucleotides: 6. Germline assignment: CDR1 GTSNPN and CDR2 SVGIG (reference sequence). The CDR3 has 14 residues.

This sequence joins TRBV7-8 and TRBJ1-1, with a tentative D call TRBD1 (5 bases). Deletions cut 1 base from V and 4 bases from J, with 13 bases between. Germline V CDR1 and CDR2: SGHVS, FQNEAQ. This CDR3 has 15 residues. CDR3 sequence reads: CASSLDWGVGTEAFF. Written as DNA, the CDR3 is TGTGCCAGCAGCTTAGATTGGGGGGTGGGCACTGAAGCTTTCTTT.

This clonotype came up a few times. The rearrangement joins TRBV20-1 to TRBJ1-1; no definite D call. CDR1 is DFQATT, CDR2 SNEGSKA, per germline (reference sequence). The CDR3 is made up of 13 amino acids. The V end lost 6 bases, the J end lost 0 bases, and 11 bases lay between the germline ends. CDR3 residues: CSATAAMNTEAFF. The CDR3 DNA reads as TGCAGTGCAACAGCAGCCATGAACACTGAAGCTTTCTTT.

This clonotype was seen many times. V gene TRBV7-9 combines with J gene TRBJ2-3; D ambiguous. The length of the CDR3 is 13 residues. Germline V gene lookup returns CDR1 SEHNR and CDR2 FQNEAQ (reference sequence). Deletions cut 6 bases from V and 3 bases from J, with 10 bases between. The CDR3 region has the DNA TGTGCCAGCAGGGATGGGATGACAGATACGCAGTATTTT. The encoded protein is CASRDGMTDTQYF.

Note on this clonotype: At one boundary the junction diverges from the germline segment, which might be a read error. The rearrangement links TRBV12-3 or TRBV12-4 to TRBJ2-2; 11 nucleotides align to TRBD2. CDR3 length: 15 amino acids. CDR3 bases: TGTGCCAGCAGTCTAGCGGGGGGATACACCGGGGAGCTGTTTTTT. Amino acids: CASSLAGGYTGELFF.

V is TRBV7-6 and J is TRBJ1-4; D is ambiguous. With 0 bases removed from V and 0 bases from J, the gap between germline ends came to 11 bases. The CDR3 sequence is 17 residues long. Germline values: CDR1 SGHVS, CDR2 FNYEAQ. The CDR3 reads CASSLALPTTTNEKLFF. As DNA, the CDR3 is TGTGCCAGCAGCTTAGCGTTACCAACCACAACTAATGAAAAACTGTTTTTT.

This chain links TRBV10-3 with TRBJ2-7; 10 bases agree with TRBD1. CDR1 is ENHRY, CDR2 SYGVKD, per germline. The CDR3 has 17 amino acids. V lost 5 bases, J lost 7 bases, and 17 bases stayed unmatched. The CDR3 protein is CAISWTGGPTPLREQYF. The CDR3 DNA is TGTGCCATCAGTTGGACAGGGGGGCCAACTCCGTTAAGGGAGCAGTACTTC.

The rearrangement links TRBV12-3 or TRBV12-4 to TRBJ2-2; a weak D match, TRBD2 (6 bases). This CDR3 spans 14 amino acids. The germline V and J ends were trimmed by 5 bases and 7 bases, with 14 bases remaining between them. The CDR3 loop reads CASSPWGVGGELFF. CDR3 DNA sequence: TGTGCCAGCAGTCCCTGGGGGGTCGGCGGGGAGCTGTTTTTT.

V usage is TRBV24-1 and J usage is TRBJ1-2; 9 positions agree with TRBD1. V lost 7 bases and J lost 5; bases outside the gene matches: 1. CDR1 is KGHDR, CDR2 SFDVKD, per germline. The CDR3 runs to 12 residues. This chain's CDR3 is CATRGQGYGYTF. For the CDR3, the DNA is TGTGCCACCAGAGGACAGGGGTATGGCTACACCTTC.

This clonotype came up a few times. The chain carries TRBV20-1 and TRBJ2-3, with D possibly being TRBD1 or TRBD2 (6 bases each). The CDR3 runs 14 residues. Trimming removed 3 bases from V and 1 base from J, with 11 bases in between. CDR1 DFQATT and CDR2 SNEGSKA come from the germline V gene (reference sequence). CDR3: CSARSGGRTDTQYF. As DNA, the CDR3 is TGCAGTGCTAGGTCCGGGGGCCGCACAGATACGCAGTATTTT.

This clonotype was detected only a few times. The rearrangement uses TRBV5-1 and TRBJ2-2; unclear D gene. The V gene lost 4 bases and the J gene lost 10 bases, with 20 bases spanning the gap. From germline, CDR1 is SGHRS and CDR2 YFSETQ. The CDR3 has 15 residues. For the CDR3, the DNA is TGCGCCAGCAGCCCTGGGGTGTCCGAGGACGAGGAGCTGTTTTTT. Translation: CASSPGVSEDEELFF.

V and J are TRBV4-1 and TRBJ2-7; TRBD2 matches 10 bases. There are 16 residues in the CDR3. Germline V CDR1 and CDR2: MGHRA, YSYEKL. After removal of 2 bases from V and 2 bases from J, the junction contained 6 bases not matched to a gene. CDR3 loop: CASSQRRTSGTYEQYF. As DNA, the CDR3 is TGCGCCAGCAGCCAACGTAGGACTAGCGGCACCTACGAGCAGTACTTC.

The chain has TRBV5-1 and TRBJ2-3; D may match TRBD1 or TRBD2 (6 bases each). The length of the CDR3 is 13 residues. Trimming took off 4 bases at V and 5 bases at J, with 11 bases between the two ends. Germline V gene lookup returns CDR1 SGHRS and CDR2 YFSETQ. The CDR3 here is CASSDGGEDTQYF. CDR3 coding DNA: TGCGCCAGCAGCGACGGGGGCGAAGATACGCAGTATTTT.

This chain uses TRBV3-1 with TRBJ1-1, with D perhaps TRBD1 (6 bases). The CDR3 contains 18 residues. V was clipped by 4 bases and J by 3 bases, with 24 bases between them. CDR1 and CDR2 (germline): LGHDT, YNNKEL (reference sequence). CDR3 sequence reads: CASSPNTGGVGWDTEAFF. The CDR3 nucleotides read TGTGCCAGCAGCCCGAATACGGGGGGCGTCGGGTGGGACACTGAAGCTTTCTTT.

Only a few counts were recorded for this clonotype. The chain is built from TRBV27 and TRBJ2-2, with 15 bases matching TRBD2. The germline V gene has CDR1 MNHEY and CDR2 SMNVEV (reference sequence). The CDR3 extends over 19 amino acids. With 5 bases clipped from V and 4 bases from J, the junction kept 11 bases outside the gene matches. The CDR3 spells CASSTHRWTSGGVTGELFF. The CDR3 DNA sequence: TGTGCCAGCAGTACCCACAGATGGACTAGCGGGGGGGTCACCGGGGAGCTGTTTTTT.